This T cell receptor beta chain stems from a study of cytomegalovirus exposure and HLA in healthy donors. The repertoire was sequenced with immunoSEQ multiplex PCR; TCRdb's copy has only in-frame clones and lacks some. This table holds 95,000 to 150,000 clones, over 75% found once. The CDR3 covers 13 residues. The V and J ends lost 7 bases and 3 bases, in that order; junction bases with no gene match: 8. Germline CDR1 is SQVTM and CDR2 is ANQGSEA. General study findings and limits: Cytomegalovirus status was reportedly diagnosed by the classifier with high specificity and sensitivity. A list of more than 150 TCR beta chains associated with cytomegalovirus was given.

Points on this clone: The antigen is unknown.

The chain joins TRBV29-1 to TRBJ1-2; TRBD1 matches 7 bases. This clonotype was obtained from a woman aged 18-29 years in good health and CMV-seropositive. Sample: PBMCs. CDR3 in DNA: TGCAGCGGGAGCACAGGGGTGGACTATGGCTACACCTTC. Protein sequence: CSGSTGVDYGYTF. The variable domain in full, completed from reference TRBV29-1 and TRBJ1-2, reads SAVISQKPSRDICQRGTSLTIQCQVDSQVTMMFWYRQQPGQSLTLIATANQGSEATYESGFVIDKFPISRPNLTFSTLTVSNMSPEDSSIYLCSGSTGVDYGYTFGSGTRLTVV.